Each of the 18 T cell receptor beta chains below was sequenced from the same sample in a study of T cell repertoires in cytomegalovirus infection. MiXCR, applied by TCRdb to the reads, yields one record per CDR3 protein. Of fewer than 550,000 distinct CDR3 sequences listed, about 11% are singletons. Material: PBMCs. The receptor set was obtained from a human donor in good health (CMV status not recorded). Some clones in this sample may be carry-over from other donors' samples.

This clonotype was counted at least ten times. DNA for the CDR3: TGTGCCAGCAGGGACACTAGCGGGAGGGCCGTCAATGAGCAGTTCTTC. This encodes CASRDTSGRAVNEQFF. The gene calls are TRBV12-3 or TRBV12-4 and TRBJ2-1; 13 bases line up with TRBD2. The junction had 8 bases not matched to a gene; V was cut back by 6 bases and J by 6 bases. This CDR3 is built from 16 residues.

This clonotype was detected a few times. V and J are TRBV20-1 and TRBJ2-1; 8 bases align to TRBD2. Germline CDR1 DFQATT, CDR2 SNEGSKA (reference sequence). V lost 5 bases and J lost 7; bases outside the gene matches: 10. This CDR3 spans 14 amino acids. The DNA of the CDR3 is TGCAGTGCTCCCCAGCGGGAGCTTGATAATGAGCAGTTCTTC. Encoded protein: CSAPQRELDNEQFF.

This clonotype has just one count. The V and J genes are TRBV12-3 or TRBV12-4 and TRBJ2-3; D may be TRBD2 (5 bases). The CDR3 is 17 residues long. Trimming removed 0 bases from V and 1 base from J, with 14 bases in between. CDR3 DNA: TGTGCCAGCAGTTTAGCCCCGTGGCTAGCAGGCACAGATACGCAGTATTTT. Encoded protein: CASSLAPWLAGTDTQYF.

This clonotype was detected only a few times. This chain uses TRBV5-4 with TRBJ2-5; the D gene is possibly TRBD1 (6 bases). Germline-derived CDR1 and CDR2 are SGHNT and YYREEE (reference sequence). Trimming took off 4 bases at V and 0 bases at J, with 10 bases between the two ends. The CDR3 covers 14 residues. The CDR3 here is CASSLNRDQETQYF. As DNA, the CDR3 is TGTGCCAGCAGCCTTAACAGGGACCAAGAGACCCAGTACTTC. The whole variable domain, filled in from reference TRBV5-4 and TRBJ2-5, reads ETGVTQSPTHLIKTRGQQVTLRCSSQSGHNTVSWYQQALGQGPQFIFQYYREEENGRGNFPPRFSGLQFPNYSSELNVNALELDDSALYLCASSLNRDQETQYFGPGTRLLVL.

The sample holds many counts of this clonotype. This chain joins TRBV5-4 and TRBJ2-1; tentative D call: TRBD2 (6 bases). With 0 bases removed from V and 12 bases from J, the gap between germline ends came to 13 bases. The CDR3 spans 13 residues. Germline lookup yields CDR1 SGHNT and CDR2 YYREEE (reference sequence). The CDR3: CASSLALAGRQFF. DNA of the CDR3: TGTGCCAGCAGCTTGGCCTTGGCGGGGCGGCAGTTCTTC.

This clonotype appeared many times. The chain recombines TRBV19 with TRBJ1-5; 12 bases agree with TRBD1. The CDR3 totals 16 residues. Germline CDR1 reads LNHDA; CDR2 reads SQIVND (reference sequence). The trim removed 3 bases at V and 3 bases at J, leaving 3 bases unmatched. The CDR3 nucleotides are TGTGCCAGTAGTATTGGGACAGGGGGCTTCAATCAGCCCCAGCATTTT. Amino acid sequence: CASSIGTGGFNQPQHF.

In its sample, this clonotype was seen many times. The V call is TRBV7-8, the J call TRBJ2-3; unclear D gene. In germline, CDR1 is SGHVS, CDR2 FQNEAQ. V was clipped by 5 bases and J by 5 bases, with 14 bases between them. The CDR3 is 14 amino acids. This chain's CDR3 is CASSPLGYGDTQYF. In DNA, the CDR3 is TGTGCCAGCAGCCCGTTGGGGTATGGAGATACGCAGTATTTT.

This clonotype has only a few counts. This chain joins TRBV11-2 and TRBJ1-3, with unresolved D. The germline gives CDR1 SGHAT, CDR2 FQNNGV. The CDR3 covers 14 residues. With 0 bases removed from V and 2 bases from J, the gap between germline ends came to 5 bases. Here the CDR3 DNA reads TGTGCCAGCAGCTTAGAACGGGCTGGAAACACCATATATTTT. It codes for CASSLERAGNTIYF.

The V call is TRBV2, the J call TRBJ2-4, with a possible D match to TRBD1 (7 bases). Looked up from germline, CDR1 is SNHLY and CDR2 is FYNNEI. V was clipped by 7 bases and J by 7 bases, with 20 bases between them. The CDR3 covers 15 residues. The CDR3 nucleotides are TGTGCCAGCAACCAAGGGGCAGGGGGGTACAACATTCAGTACTTC. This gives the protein CASNQGAGGYNIQYF. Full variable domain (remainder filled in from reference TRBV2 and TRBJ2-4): EPEVTQTPSHQVTQMGQEVILRCVPISNHLYFYWYRQILGQKVEFLVSFYNNEISEKSEIFDDQFSVERPDGSNFTLKIRSTKLEDSAMYFCASNQGAGGYNIQYFGAGTRLSVL.

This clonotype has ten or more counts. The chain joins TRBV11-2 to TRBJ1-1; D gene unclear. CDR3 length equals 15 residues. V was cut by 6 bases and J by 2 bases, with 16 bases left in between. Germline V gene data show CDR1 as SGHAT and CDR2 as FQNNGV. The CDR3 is CASSSLSVQNTEAFF. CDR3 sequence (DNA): TGTGCCAGCAGTTCCCTCAGCGTCCAAAACACTGAAGCTTTCTTT.

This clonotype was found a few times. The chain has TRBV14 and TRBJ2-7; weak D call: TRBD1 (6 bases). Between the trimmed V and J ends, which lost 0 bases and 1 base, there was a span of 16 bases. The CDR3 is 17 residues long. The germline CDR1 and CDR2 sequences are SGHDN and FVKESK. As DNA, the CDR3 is TGTGCCAGCAGCCAAGATGCGGCAGGGGCTGGATCCTACGAGCAGTACTTC. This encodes CASSQDAAGAGSYEQYF.

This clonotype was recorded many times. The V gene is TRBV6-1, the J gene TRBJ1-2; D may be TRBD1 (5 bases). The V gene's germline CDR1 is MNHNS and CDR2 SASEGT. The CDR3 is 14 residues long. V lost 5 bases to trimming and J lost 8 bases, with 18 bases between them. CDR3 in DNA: TGTGCCAGCAGTTCCAGCGCCCTGAGGGGCGGCTACACCTTC. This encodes CASSSSALRGGYTF.

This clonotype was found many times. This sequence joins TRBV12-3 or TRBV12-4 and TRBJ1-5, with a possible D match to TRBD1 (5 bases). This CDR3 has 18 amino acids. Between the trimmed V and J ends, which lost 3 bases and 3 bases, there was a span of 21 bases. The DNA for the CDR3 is TGTGCCAGCAGTTTTGGTCCTCTGTGGGGGTTGGACAATCAGCCCCAGCATTTT. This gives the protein CASSFGPLWGLDNQPQHF.

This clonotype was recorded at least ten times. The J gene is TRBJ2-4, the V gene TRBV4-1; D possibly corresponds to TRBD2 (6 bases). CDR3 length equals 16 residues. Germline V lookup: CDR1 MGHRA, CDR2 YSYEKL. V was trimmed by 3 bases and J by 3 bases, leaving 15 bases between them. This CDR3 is CASSQDRGLDKNIQYF. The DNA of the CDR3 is TGCGCCAGCAGCCAGGATAGGGGACTTGACAAAAACATTCAGTACTTC.

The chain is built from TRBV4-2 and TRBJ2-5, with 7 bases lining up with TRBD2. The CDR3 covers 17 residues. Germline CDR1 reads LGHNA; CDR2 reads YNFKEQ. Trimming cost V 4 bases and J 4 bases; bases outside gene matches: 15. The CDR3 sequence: CASSRGGDGEILETQYF. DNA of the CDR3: TGTGCCAGCAGCCGGGGGGGAGATGGAGAGATCCTAGAGACCCAGTACTTC.

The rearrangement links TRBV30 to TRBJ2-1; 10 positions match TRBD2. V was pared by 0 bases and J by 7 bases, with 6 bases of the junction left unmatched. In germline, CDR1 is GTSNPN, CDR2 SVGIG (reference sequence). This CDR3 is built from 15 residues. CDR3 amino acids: CAWSVGLAGVNEQFF. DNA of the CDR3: TGTGCCTGGAGTGTAGGGCTAGCGGGAGTTAATGAGCAGTTCTTC.

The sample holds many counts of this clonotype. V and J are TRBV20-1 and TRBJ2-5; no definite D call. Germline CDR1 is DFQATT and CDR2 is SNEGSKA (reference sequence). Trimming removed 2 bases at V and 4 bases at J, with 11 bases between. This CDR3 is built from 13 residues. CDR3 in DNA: TGCAGTGCTAGAACTCCGGGCCGAGAGACCCAGTACTTC. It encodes CSARTPGRETQYF.

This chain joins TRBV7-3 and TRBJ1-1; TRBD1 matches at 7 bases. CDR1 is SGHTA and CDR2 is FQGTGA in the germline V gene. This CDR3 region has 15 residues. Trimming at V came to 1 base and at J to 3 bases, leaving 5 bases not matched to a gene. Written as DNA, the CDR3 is TGTGCCAGCAGCTTAAACAGGGGAGAGGACACTGAAGCTTTCTTT. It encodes CASSLNRGEDTEAFF.